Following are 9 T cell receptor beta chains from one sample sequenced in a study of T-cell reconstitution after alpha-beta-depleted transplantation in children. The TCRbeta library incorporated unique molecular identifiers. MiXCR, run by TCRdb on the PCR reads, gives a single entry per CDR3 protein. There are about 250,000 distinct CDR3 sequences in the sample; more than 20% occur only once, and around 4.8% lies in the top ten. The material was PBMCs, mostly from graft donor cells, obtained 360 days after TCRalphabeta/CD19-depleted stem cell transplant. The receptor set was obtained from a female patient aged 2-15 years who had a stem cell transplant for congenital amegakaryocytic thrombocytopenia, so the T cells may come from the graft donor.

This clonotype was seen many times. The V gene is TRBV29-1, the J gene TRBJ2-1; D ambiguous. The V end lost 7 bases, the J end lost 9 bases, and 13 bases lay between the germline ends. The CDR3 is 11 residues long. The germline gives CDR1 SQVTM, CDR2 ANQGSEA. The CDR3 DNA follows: TGCAGCGCCTTCGAGGTGGGTGAGCAGTTCTTC. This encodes CSAFEVGEQFF.

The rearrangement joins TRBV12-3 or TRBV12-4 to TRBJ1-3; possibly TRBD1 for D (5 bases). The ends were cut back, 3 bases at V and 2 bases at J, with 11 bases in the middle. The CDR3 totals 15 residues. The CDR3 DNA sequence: TGTGCCAGCAGTTTTCAGGTCAGGGCTGGAAACACCATATATTTT. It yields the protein CASSFQVRAGNTIYF.

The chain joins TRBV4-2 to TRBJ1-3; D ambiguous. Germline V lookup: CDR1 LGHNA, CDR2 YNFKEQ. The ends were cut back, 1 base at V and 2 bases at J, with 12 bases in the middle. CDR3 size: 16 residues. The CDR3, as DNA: TGTGCCAGCAGCCAAGCTTTGGCGGGCGCTGGAAACACCATATATTTT. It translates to CASSQALAGAGNTIYF.

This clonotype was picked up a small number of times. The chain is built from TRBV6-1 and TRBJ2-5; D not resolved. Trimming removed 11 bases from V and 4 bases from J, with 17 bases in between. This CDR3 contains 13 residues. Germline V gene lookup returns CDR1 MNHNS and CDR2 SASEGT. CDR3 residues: CAPSPLLRETQYF. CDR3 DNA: TGTGCCCCCTCGCCTTTATTGCGAGAGACCCAGTACTTC.

CDR3 nucleotides: TGTGCCAGCAGTTTAGCAGGGGGGAGCTCCTACAATGAGCAGTTCTTC. Its translation: CASSLAGGSSYNEQFF. The V and J genes are TRBV12-3 or TRBV12-4 and TRBJ2-1; D may be TRBD1 or TRBD2 (6 bases each). V was clipped by 0 bases and J by 0 bases, with 9 bases between them. This CDR3 comprises 16 residues.

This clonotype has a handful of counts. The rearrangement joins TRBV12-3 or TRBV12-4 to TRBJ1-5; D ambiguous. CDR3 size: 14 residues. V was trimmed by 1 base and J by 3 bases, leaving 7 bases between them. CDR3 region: CASSLGTINQPQHF. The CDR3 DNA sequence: TGTGCCAGCAGTTTAGGGACCATCAATCAGCCCCAGCATTTT.

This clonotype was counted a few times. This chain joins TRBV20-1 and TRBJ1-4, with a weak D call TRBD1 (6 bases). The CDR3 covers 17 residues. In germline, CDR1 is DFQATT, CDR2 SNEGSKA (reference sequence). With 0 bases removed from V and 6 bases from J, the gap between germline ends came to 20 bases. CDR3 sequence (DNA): TGCAGTGCTAGAGATGAATCTTTTGGGACAAGTTATGAAAAACTGTTTTTT. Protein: CSARDESFGTSYEKLFF.

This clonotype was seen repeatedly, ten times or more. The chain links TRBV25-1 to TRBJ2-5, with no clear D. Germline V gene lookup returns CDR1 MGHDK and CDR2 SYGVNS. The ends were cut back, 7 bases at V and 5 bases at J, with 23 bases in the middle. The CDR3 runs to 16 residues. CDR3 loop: CASKGSALCPEETQYF. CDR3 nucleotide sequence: TGTGCCAGCAAGGGATCGGCCCTATGCCCGGAGGAGACCCAGTACTTC.

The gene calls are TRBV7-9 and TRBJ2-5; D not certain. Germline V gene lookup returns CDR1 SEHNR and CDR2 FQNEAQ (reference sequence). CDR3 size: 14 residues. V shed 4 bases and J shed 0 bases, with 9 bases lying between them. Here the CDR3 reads CASSSPLYQETQYF. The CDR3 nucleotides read TGTGCCAGCAGCTCCCCATTGTACCAAGAGACCCAGTACTTC.